This TCR beta chain was recovered during a study of radiation and T cells in renal cell carcinoma. Some clones are missing from TCRdb's copy, which holds only in-frame ones; the method was immunoSEQ multiplex PCR. The sample lists some 70,000 clones, about 81% occurring once. Stated time point: blood 2 weeks post-SBRT. The treatment was: 15 Gy SBRT to primary tumor, nephrectomy 4 weeks later. Serial blood draws occurred at baseline and 2 and 4 weeks post-SBRT. Study-wide results and limits: In blood, top tumor clones expanded by 2 weeks, shrinking by 4.

This clone occurred a few times. No antigen is known for it. This CDR3 has 14 residues. Trimming left V 5 bases short and J 0 bases short, with 7 bases between. CDR1 is MNHEY and CDR2 is SMNVEV in the germline V gene (reference sequence). The TCR comes from a man aged 60-69 years with renal cell carcinoma. Sequences were derived from blood, sampled from a patient whose treatment included radiotherapy and nephrectomy. The chain employs TRBV27 and TRBJ2-2; D call uncertain. This chain's CDR3 is CASSQFSNTGELFF. DNA for the CDR3: TGTGCCAGCAGTCAGTTCTCGAACACCGGGGAGCTGTTTTTT.